This T cell receptor (beta chain) was sequenced for a study of T cells in narcolepsy. The overall study: Donors had narcolepsy type 1 or type 2, or were healthy controls.

Study-wide results and caveats: HCRT-specific and TRIB2-specific autoreactive clonotypes appeared among same-patient CSF and blood CD4+ clonotypes. Blood of same and different patients, but not healthy controls, reportedly held recurring autoreactive clonotypes.

Repertoires were generated with immunoSEQ multiplex PCR, while TCRdb's copy carries only in-frame clones and drops some. The sample shows 7,000 to 10,000 clones, around 64% of them seen only once. With regard to this clone: The target antigen is unknown.

The J segment lost 2 bases and the V segment lost 0 bases, leaving 2 bases of the junction unmatched. CDR1 is SGDLS and CDR2 is YYNGEE in the germline V gene. CDR3 length: 14 amino acids. This receptor was obtained from a human donor with narcolepsy. Sequencing was performed on CD45RA- memory CD8+ T cells from PBMCs. The chain joins TRBV9 to TRBJ2-7; TRBD1 aligns across 7 bases. The CDR3 nucleotides read TGTGCCAGCAGCGTAGCGCAGGGGGCCTACGAGCAGTACTTC. Translating gives CASSVAQGAYEQYF.